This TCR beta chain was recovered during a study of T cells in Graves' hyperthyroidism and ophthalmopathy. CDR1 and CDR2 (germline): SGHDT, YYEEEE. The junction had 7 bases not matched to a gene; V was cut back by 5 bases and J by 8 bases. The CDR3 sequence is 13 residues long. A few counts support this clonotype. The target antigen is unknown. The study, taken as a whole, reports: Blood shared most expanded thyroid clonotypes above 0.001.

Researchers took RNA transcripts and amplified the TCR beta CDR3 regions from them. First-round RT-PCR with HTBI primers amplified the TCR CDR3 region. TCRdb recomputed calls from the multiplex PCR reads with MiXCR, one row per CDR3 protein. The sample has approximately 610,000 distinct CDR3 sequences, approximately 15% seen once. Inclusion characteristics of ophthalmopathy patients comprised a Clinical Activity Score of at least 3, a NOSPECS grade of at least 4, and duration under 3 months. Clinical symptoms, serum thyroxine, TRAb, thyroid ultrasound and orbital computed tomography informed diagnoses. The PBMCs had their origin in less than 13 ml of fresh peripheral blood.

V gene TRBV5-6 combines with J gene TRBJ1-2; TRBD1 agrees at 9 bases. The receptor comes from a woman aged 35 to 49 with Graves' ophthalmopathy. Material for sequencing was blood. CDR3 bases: TGTGCCAGCAGATCCACAGGGGGCGCCGGCTACACCTTC. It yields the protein CASRSTGGAGYTF.